This TCR beta chain stems from a study of blood T cell repertoires in COVID-19. Measured with immunoSEQ multiplex PCR; TCRdb has only the in-frame clones, and not every one. This sample has approximately 170,000 clones, with around 84% found just once. J was trimmed by 4 bases and V by 4 bases; bases with no gene match: 4. The V gene's germline CDR1 is MNHEY and CDR2 SVGEGT. The CDR3 contains 14 residues. Sequencing was done on a sample of peripheral blood. This chain joins TRBV6-2 or TRBV6-3 and TRBJ2-1; 7 nucleotides match TRBD1. The origin of this receptor is a woman in her 70s with COVID-19, enrolled during active disease. CDR3 sequence: CASSWGQRYNEQFF. For the CDR3, the DNA is TGTGCCAGCAGTTGGGGACAGCGTTACAATGAGCAGTTCTTC.